This T cell receptor beta chain is from a study of blood T cell repertoires in COVID-19. In germline, CDR1 is MNHNS, CDR2 SASEGT. The CDR3 contains 15 residues. V shed 0 bases and J 6 bases; nucleotides not matched to a gene: 6. The assay was immunoSEQ multiplex PCR, and TCRdb's table has in-frame clones only and misses some. The table records around 53,000 clones, 80% to 90% of them present only once. This sequence originates from a man in his fifties or sixties with acute or convalescent COVID-19. The V gene is TRBV6-1, the J gene TRBJ2-3, with 7 bases matching TRBD2. Sequencing used peripheral blood. DNA of the CDR3: TGTGCCAGCAGTGAAGCTGTGGGAGGGTCCGATACGCAGTATTTT. Protein sequence: CASSEAVGGSDTQYF.